This T cell receptor (beta chain) was identified in a study of T cell responses to AZD1222 COVID-19 vaccine. The study, taken as a whole, reports: An increase in Spike-specific TCR breadth and depth was observed after two AZD1222 doses.

On this clone: Its antigen remains unknown.

The length of the CDR3 is 17 residues. The V gene end was trimmed by 7 bases and the J gene end by 1 base; junction bases not matched to a gene: 13. Germline V gene data show CDR1 as SNHLY and CDR2 as FYNNEI. The assay was immunoSEQ multiplex PCR, and TCRdb's table has in-frame clones only and misses some. This repertoire shows about 210,000 clones, roughly 94% found once; its top ten account for roughly 1.8%. The chain employs TRBV2 and TRBJ2-7, with TRBD2 matching over 10 bases. This TCR came from an adult who received the MenACWY meningococcal vaccine as a control. The source was peripheral blood, collected 28 days after the second dose of the MenACWY control vaccine. The CDR3 region has the DNA TGTGCCAGCATCTATACGGTCCTAGCGGGAGATTCCTACGAGCAGTACTTC. It yields the protein CASIYTVLAGDSYEQYF.